The 7 T cell receptor beta chains listed next were all sequenced from one sample in a study of CXCR3-negative and CXCR3-positive naive CD8 T cells. TRB cDNA libraries were made by UMI-labeled 5' RACE. For each CDR3 protein, TCRdb gives one entry from its re-call of the 5' RACE reads, without DNA. This sample's clone table lists 100,000 to 150,000 distinct CDR3 sequences. Sequences were obtained from naive CXCR3- CD8+ T cells from blood. Subset indicated: CD45RO-CCR7+CD27+CD95- naive CD8+ T cells lacking CXCR3 (TNR3-). The receptors here all came from a human donor in good health. Some clones in this sample may be carry-over from other donors' samples.

This chain links TRBV7-3 with TRBJ2-2; TCRdb's D call of TRBD2 is untestable without DNA. From germline, CDR1 is SGHTA and CDR2 FQGTGA. CDR3 length equals 16 residues. The CDR3 loop reads CASSWGLAAGTGELFF.

The chain employs TRBV12-3 or TRBV12-4 and TRBJ2-5; without DNA, the TCRdb call of TRBD2 cannot be checked. The CDR3 contains 16 residues. CDR3 amino acids: CASNSLAGDRGETQYF.

This chain connects TRBV12-3 or TRBV12-4 to TRBJ2-1; TCRdb outputs TRBD2, but without DNA this stays unchecked. This CDR3 has 17 residues. This CDR3 reads CASSFWLRASSYNEQFF.

This chain joins TRBV10-1 and TRBJ2-1; TCRdb calls TRBD1, which cannot be checked without DNA. Per germline, CDR1 WNHNN and CDR2 SYGVQD (reference sequence). The CDR3 totals 18 residues. CDR3 protein: CASSESSVGTGSYNEQFF.

The chain couples TRBV5-5 to TRBJ2-1; TCRdb gives TRBD2 as the D gene, but with no DNA this cannot be confirmed. CDR1 and CDR2 from the germline V gene are SGHKS and YYEKEE (reference sequence). The CDR3 spans 16 residues. CDR3 residues: CASSLSGGAKGDEQFF.

The chain joins TRBV7-2 to TRBJ1-2. Germline V gene data show CDR1 as SGHTA and CDR2 as FQGNSA. This CDR3 is 13 amino acids long. This CDR3 reads CASSLGNTYGYTF.

The V call is TRBV5-4, the J call TRBJ2-5; TCRdb's D gene call, TRBD1, goes unchecked for lack of DNA. CDR1 is SGHNT and CDR2 is YYREEE in the germline V gene (reference sequence). The CDR3 loop spans 17 amino acids. The CDR3 protein is CASSLVGGGPLQETQYF. The full variable domain, its missing parts supplied by reference TRBV5-4 and TRBJ2-5, is ETGVTQSPTHLIKTRGQQVTLRCSSQSGHNTVSWYQQALGQGPQFIFQYYREEENGRGNFPPRFSGLQFPNYSSELNVNALELDDSALYLCASSLVGGGPLQETQYFGPGTRLLVL.